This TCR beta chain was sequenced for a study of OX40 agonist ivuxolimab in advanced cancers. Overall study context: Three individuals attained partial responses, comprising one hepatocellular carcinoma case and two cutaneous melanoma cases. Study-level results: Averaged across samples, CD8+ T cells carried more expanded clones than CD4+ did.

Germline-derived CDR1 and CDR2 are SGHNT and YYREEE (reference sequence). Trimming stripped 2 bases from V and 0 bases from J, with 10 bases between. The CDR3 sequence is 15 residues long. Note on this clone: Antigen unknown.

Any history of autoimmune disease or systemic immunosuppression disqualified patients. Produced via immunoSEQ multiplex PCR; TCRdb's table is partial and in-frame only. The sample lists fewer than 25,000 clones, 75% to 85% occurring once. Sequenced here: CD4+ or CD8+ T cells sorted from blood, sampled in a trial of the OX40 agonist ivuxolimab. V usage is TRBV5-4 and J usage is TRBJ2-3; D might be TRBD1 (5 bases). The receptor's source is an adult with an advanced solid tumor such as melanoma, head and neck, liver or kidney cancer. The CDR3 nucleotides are TGTGCCAGCAGCTTTTCGACAGCTAGCACAGATACGCAGTATTTT. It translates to CASSFSTASTDTQYF.